This TCR beta chain comes out of a study of cytomegalovirus exposure and HLA in healthy donors. The germline gives CDR1 SGDLS, CDR2 YYNGEE. CDR3 length: 16 amino acids. Trimming cost V 4 bases and J 7 bases; bases outside gene matches: 7. Despite likely unrecorded immune exposures, the donors were nominally healthy at the time of sampling. PCR primers comprised 60 Vbeta and 13 Jbeta primers. Profiling relied on immunoSEQ multiplex PCR, and the TCRdb table lists in-frame clones only, not all of them. The sample includes 150,000 or so clones, over 75% of them seen just once. What was sequenced was PBMCs. The chain combines TRBV9 with TRBJ2-1, with 14 bases matching TRBD2. The origin of this receptor is a male donor in good health and CMV-seronegative. DNA for the CDR3: TGTGCCAGCAGCCCGTCCGGGACTAGCGGGAGAAATGAGCAGTTCTTC. Translated: CASSPSGTSGRNEQFF.